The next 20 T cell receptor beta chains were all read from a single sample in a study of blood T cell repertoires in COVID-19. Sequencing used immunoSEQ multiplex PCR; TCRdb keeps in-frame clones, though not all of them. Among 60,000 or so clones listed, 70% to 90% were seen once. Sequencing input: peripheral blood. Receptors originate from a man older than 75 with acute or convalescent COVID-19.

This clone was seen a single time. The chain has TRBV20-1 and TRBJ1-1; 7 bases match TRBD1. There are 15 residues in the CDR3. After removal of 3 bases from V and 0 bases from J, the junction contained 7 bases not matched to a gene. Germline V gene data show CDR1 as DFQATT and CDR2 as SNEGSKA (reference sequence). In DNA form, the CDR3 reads TGCAGTGCTAGTCCGGGACAGAACATGAACACTGAAGCTTTCTTT. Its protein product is CSASPGQNMNTEAFF.

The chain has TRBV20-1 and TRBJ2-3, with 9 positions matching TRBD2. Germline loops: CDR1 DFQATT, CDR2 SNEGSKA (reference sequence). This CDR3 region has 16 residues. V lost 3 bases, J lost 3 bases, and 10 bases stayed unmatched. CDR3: CSASSTTAGGTDTQYF. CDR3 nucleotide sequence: TGCAGTGCTAGTTCTACGACGGCGGGGGGGACAGATACGCAGTATTTT.

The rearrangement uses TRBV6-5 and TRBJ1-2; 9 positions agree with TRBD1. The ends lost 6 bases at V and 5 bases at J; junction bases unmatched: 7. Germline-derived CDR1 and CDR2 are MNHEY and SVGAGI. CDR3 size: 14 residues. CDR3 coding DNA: TGTGCCAGCAGAGGACAGGGGCGTACTTATGGCTACACCTTC. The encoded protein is CASRGQGRTYGYTF.

The CDR3 DNA reads TGTGCCAGCAGCTTGGACCCCGCCAGTCTCTATGGCTACACCTTC. Translating gives CASSLDPASLYGYTF. The V gene is TRBV5-6, the J gene TRBJ1-2; the D is unclear. V lost 0 bases and J 4 bases, leaving 13 bases between the germline ends. This CDR3 has 15 residues. Germline CDR1 and CDR2: SGHDT and YYEEEE.

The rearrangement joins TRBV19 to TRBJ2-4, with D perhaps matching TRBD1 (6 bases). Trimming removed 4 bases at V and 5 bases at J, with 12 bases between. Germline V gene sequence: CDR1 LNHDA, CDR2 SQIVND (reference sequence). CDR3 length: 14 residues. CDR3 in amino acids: CASSSRGSENIQYF. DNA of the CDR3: TGTGCCAGTAGTAGCAGGGGATCGGAAAACATTCAGTACTTC. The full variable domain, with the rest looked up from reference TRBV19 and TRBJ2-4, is DGGITQSPKYLFRKEGQNVTLSCEQNLNHDAMYWYRQDPGQGLRLIYYSQIVNDFQKGDIAEGYSVSREKKESFPLTVTSAQKNPTAFYLCASSSRGSENIQYFGAGTRLSVL.

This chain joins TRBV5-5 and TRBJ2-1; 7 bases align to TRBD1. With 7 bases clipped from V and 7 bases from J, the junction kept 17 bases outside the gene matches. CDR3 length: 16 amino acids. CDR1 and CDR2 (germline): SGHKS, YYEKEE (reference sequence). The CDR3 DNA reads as TGTGCCAGCTTAGTCCTGCTCGGACAGGTCAGTAATGAGCAGTTCTTC. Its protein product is CASLVLLGQVSNEQFF.

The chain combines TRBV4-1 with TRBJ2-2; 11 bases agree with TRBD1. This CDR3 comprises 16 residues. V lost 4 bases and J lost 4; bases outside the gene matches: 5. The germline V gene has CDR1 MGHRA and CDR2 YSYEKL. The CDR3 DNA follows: TGCGCCAGCAGCCGGGACAGGGGGTACTCCACCGGGGAGCTGTTTTTT. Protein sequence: CASSRDRGYSTGELFF.

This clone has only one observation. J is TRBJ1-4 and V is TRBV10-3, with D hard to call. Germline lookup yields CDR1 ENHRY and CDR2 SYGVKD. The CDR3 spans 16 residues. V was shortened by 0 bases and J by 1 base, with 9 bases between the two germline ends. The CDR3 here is CAISESWAQTNEKLFF. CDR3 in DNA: TGTGCCATCAGTGAGTCCTGGGCCCAAACTAATGAAAAACTGTTTTTT.

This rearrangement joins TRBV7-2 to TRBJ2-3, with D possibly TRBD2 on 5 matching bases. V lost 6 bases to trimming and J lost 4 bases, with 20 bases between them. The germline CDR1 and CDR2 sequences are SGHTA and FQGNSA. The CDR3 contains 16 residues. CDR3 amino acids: CASRGSLGLGSDTQYF. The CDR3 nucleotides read TGTGCCAGCAGGGGAAGCCTAGGACTCGGTTCAGATACGCAGTATTTT.

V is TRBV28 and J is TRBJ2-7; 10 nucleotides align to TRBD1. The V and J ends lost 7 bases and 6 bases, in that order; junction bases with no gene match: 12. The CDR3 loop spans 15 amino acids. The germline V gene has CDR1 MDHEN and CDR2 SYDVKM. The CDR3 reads CASTVGGTGVSEQYF. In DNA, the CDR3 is TGTGCCAGCACCGTCGGAGGGACAGGGGTATCCGAGCAGTACTTC.

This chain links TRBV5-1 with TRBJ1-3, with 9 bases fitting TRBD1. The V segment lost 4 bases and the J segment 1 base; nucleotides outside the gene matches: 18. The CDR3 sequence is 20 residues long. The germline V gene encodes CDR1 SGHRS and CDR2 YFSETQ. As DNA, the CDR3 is TGCGCCAGCAGCGACCCATCCGGGACAGGGCTCGGGGGTTCTGGAAACACCATATATTTT. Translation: CASSDPSGTGLGGSGNTIYF.

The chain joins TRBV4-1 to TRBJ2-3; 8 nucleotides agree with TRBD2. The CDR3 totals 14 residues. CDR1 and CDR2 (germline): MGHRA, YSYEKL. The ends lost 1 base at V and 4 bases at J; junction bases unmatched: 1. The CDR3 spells CASSQAGGADTQYF. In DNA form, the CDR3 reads TGCGCCAGCAGCCAAGCGGGGGGGGCAGATACGCAGTATTTT.

Written as DNA, the CDR3 is TGTGCCATCAGTGACCCCGGCAGGGTTGGAAACACCATATATTTT. Translated, it gives CAISDPGRVGNTIYF. The genes are TRBV10-3 and TRBJ1-3; tentative D call: TRBD1 (5 bases). In germline, CDR1 is ENHRY, CDR2 SYGVKD. The CDR3 contains 15 residues. Trimming cost V 3 bases and J 3 bases, with 12 bases left between them.

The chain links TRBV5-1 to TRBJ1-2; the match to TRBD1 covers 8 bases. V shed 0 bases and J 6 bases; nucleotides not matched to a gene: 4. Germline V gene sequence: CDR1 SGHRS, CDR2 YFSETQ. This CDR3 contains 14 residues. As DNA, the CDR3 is TGCGCCAGCAGCTTGGTTCAGGGGGCAGATGGCTACACCTTC. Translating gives CASSLVQGADGYTF.

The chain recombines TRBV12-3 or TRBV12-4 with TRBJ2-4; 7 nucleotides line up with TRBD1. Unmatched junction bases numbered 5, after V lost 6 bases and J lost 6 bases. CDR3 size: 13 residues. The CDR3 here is CASREGAANIQYF. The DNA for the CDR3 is TGTGCCAGCAGAGAGGGGGCGGCAAACATTCAGTACTTC.

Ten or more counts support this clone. In nucleotides, the CDR3 is TGTGCCAGCAGCCCGGGACACCAAAAGAATGGCTACACCTTC. Translation: CASSPGHQKNGYTF. The chain couples TRBV2 to TRBJ1-2; a weak D match, TRBD1 (6 bases). The CDR3 has 14 amino acids. The V end lost 6 bases, the J end lost 6 bases, and 17 bases lay between the germline ends. The germline V gene has CDR1 SNHLY and CDR2 FYNNEI.

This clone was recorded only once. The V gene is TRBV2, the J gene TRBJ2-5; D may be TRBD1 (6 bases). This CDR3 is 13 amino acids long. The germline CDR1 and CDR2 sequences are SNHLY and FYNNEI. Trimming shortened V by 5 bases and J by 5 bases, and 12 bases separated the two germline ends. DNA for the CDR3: TGTGCCAGCAGTAAGAACAGGGCTGAGACCCAGTACTTC. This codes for CASSKNRAETQYF.

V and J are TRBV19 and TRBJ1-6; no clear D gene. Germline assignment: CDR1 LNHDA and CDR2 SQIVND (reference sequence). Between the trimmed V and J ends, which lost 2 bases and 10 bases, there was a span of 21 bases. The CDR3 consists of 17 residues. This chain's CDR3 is CASSIRVGTAYRSPLHF. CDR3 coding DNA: TGTGCCAGTAGTATACGAGTTGGAACAGCATACCGATCACCCCTCCACTTT. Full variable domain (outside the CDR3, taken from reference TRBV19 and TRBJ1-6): DGGITQSPKYLFRKEGQNVTLSCEQNLNHDAMYWYRQDPGQGLRLIYYSQIVNDFQKGDIAEGYSVSREKKESFPLTVTSAQKNPTAFYLCASSIRVGTAYRSPLHFGNGTRLTVT.

CDR3 loop: CASALGNNSPLHF. The CDR3 DNA reads as TGTGCCAGTGCCCTCGGGAATAATTCACCCCTCCACTTT. V is TRBV19 and J is TRBJ1-6, with no clear D. V dropped 8 bases and J dropped 5 bases, with 10 bases sitting between them. Germline V gives CDR1 LNHDA, CDR2 SQIVND (reference sequence). The CDR3 covers 13 residues.

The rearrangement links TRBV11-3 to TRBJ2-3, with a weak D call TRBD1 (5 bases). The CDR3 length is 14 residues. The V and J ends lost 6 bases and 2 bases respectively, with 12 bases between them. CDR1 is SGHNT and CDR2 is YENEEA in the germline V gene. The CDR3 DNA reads TGTGCCAGCAGGTGGGCAGGGAACACAGATACGCAGTATTTT. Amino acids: CASRWAGNTDTQYF.